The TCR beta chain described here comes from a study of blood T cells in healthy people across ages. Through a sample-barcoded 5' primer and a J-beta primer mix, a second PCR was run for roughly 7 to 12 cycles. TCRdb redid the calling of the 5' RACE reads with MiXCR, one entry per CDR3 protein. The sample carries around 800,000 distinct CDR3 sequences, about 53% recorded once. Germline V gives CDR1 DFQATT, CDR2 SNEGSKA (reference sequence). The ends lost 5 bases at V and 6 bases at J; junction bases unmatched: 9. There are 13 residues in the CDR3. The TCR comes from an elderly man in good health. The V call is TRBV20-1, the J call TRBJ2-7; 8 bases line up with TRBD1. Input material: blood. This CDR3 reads CSAPRTGRSEQYF. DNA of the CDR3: TGCAGTGCTCCCCGGACAGGGAGGAGCGAGCAGTACTTC.